This T cell receptor beta chain was profiled in a study of a mutant IDH1 vaccine in newly diagnosed glioma. Study at large: Vaccination followed radiotherapy alone by 4-6 weeks, or accompanied temozolomide cycles. Antecedent treatment encompassed radiotherapy, temozolomide, or their combination; the majority received both.

Stated time point: week 11, during vaccination. In the vaccine, a single dose held 300 ug of the mutant IDH1 20-mer peptide, along with topical imiquimod. Method: immunoSEQ multiplex PCR; TCRdb's copy keeps in-frame clones and lacks some. The table records under 150,000 clones, about 80% of them present only once. Comment on this clone: Its antigen is undetermined.

Trimming took off 0 bases at V and 0 bases at J, with 9 bases between the two ends. The CDR3 runs 15 residues. The germline gives CDR1 SGHTA, CDR2 FQGNSA. This sequence joins TRBV7-2 and TRBJ2-7; D remains unclear. This sequence was found in a man aged 35-49 years with glioma. The sequencing used PBMCs, collected from a glioma patient whose treatment included an IDH1 peptide vaccine. CDR3 in DNA: TGTGCCAGCAGCTTAGCGCTTACAAGCTCCTACGAGCAGTACTTC. Translated, it gives CASSLALTSSYEQYF. The whole variable domain, filled in from reference TRBV7-2 and TRBJ2-7, reads GAGVSQSPSNKVTEKGKDVELRCDPISGHTALYWYRQSLGQGLEFLIYFQGNSAPDKSGLPSDRFSAERTGGSVSTLTIQRTQQEDSAVYLCASSLALTSSYEQYFGPGTRLTVT.